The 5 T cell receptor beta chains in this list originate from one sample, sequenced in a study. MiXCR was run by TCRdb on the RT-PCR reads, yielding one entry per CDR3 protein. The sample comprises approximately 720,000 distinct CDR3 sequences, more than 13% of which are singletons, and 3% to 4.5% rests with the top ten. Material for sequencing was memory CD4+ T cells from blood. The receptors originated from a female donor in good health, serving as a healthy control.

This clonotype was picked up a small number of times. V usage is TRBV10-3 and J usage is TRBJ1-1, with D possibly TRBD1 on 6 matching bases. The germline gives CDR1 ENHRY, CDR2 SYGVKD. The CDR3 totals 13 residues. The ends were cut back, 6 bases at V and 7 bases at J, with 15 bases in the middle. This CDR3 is CAIRNTGRDEAFF. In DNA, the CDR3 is TGTGCCATCAGGAACACAGGGAGGGATGAAGCTTTCTTT.

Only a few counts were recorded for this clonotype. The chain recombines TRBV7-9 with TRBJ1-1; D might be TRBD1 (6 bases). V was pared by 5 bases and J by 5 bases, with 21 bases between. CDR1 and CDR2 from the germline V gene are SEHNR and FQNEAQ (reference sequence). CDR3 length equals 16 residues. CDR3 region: CASSPRGAGELTEAFF. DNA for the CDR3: TGTGCCAGCAGCCCGCGAGGCGCAGGGGAATTGACTGAAGCTTTCTTT.

The CDR3 coding sequence is TGTGCCAGCAGCTGCATACCCGGGACTAGCGGGGGTTTAACAGATACGCAGTATTTT. Protein: CASSCIPGTSGGLTDTQYF. The V call is TRBV3-1, the J call TRBJ2-3; TRBD2 matches 14 bases. Germline V gives CDR1 LGHDT, CDR2 YNNKEL (reference sequence). The CDR3 is 19 residues long. V gave up 5 bases and J gave up 3 bases; unmatched junction bases: 13.

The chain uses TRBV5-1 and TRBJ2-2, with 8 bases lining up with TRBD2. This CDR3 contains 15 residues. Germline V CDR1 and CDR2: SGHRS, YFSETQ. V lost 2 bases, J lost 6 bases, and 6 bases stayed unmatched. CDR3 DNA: TGCGCCAGCAGCTTACTAGCGGAACCATCCGGGGAGCTGTTTTTT. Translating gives CASSLLAEPSGELFF.

CDR3 DNA sequence: TGCAGTGCTCCGAGGGGGTTAGGTGAAAAACTGTTTTTT. It translates to CSAPRGLGEKLFF. The V gene is TRBV20-1, the J gene TRBJ1-4; D perhaps matches TRBD1 (6 bases). The CDR3 consists of 13 residues. Trimming removed 5 bases at V and 7 bases at J, with 14 bases between. Germline CDR1 and CDR2: DFQATT and SNEGSKA (reference sequence).